This T cell receptor (beta chain) was identified in a study of blood T cell repertoires in COVID-19. Whole-study context: Acute-phase and convalescent COVID-19 samples originated in the United States, Italy and Spain. In each case, the material was cDNA or gDNA derived from T cells, B-cell-depleted T cells, or PBMCs.

Per the original methods: Scientists estimated how many nucleated cells there were by amplifying reference gene primers. Sequencing used immunoSEQ multiplex PCR; TCRdb keeps in-frame clones, though not all of them. The D gene and trimming were derived from the DNA, and the V and J assignments and clone size from that table. The table shows about 150,000 clones, with around four fifths occurring only once. CDR3 length equals 15 residues. The germline V gene has CDR1 SGHTA and CDR2 FQGTGA. V lost 5 bases to trimming and J lost 2 bases; unmatched junction nucleotides: 3. Comments on this clone: Other DNA sequences from this sample encode an identical CDR3 as well.

The clonotype comes from a woman aged 70 to 79 who had recovered from COVID-19. V and J are TRBV7-3 and TRBJ2-1; 10 bases fit TRBD2. The source material was peripheral blood. The CDR3 DNA reads TGTGCCAGCAGCCCCACTAGCGGGACCTACAATGAGCAGTTCTTC. It encodes CASSPTSGTYNEQFF.